The 26 T cell receptor beta chains in this list originate from one sample, sequenced in a study of response to subunit inactivated influenza vaccine. TCRdb re-analysed the RT-PCR reads in MiXCR, keeping a single row per CDR3 protein. This table holds around 540,000 distinct CDR3 sequences, roughly 10% found once. The source material was PBMCs from blood, sampled on the day of vaccination. These TCRs come from a man in his forties or fifties who received an inactivated influenza vaccine.

The chain recombines TRBV7-3 with TRBJ2-1; 7 bases fit TRBD2. This CDR3 comprises 15 residues. The germline V gene encodes CDR1 SGHTA and CDR2 FQGTGA. Unmatched junction bases numbered 9, after V lost 5 bases and J lost 5 bases. The CDR3: CASSPGASGNNEQFF. As DNA, the CDR3 is TGTGCCAGCAGCCCCGGGGCTAGCGGAAACAATGAGCAGTTCTTC.

This clonotype has a count of ten or more. The V and J genes are TRBV7-2 and TRBJ2-1; the match to TRBD2 covers 11 bases. CDR1 is SGHTA, CDR2 FQGNSA, per germline. Losses at the gene ends were 4 bases for V and 2 bases for J; bases not matched to a gene: 1. The CDR3 spans 15 residues. The CDR3 nucleotides are TGTGCCAGCAGCTGGGGACTAGCGGCCTACAATGAGCAGTTCTTC. Translated, it gives CASSWGLAAYNEQFF.

This clonotype was recorded a few times. The chain joins TRBV12-3 or TRBV12-4 to TRBJ2-2; 9 bases map to TRBD2. The junction had 5 bases not matched to a gene; V was cut back by 3 bases and J by 6 bases. The CDR3 totals 15 residues. CDR3 nucleotides: TGTGCCAGCAGTTTCTCTAGCGGGGAGGCCGGGGAGCTGTTTTTT. This gives the protein CASSFSSGEAGELFF.

The CDR3 DNA is TGTGCCAGCAGTGAACCTAGCGGGATGGCCGCCTACGAGCAGTACTTC. This gives the protein CASSEPSGMAAYEQYF. V is TRBV6-1 and J is TRBJ2-7, with 9 bases that match TRBD2. CDR1 MNHNS and CDR2 SASEGT come from the germline V gene. CDR3 size: 16 residues. V lost 2 bases to trimming and J lost 2 bases; unmatched junction nucleotides: 7.

The chain recombines TRBV19 with TRBJ2-1; 13 bases are shared with TRBD2. Trimming at V came to 6 bases and at J to 1 base, leaving 9 bases not matched to a gene. CDR3 length: 18 residues. CDR1 LNHDA and CDR2 SQIVND come from the germline V gene (reference sequence). The CDR3, as DNA: TGTGCCAGTAGACCCGGAGGACTAGCGGGGGATTCCTACAATGAGCAGTTCTTC. Translation gives CASRPGGLAGDSYNEQFF.

This chain links TRBV23-1 with TRBJ2-3; possible D gene TRBD1, 7 bases. TRBV23-1 is given ORF status, its function remaining uncertain. The CDR3 extends over 17 amino acids. Trimming removed 0 bases at V and 1 base at J, with 14 bases between. The CDR3 loop reads CASSQSTGRNGTDTQYF. The CDR3 bases are TGCGCCAGCAGTCAATCGACAGGGAGGAATGGCACAGATACGCAGTATTTT.

J is TRBJ1-5 and V is TRBV20-1; D remains ambiguous. CDR3 size: 15 residues. Germline V gene sequence: CDR1 DFQATT, CDR2 SNEGSKA (reference sequence). The V end was cut by 3 bases, the J end by 0 bases, with 12 bases between. The CDR3 DNA is TGCAGTGCTAGCCACCTTACAGATAGCAATCAGCCCCAGCATTTT. Its protein product is CSASHLTDSNQPQHF.

The chain carries TRBV5-1 and TRBJ2-5; D perhaps matches TRBD1 (7 bases). Germline V gene sequence: CDR1 SGHRS, CDR2 YFSETQ. Trimming removed 4 bases at V and 5 bases at J, with 18 bases between. The CDR3 contains 15 residues. The CDR3 here is CASSPGGGFSETQYF. The DNA of the CDR3 is TGCGCCAGCAGCCCAGGAGGGGGCTTTAGCGAGACCCAGTACTTC.

The chain joins TRBV28 to TRBJ1-2; possibly TRBD1 for D (6 bases). The CDR3 is made up of 12 amino acids. Trimming took 2 bases from V and 13 from J, leaving 14 bases between them. Per the germline V gene, CDR1 is MDHEN and CDR2 is SYDVKM. This CDR3 is CASSLRDGGGTF. In DNA, the CDR3 is TGTGCCAGCAGTTTACGTGACGGGGGCGGCACCTTC.

The chain carries TRBV29-1 and TRBJ2-1; D may be TRBD2 (5 bases). Germline CDR1 reads SQVTM; CDR2 reads ANQGSEA. Trimming removed 4 bases at V and 5 bases at J, with 18 bases between. This CDR3 spans 15 amino acids. The CDR3 coding sequence is TGCAGCGTTGCCTCTCCGGGGTTAACGAACAATGAGCAGTTCTTC. Residues: CSVASPGLTNNEQFF.

There are a few counts of this clonotype. J is TRBJ2-7 and V is TRBV6-1; possible D gene TRBD1, 6 bases. CDR1 MNHNS and CDR2 SASEGT come from the germline V gene. V was pared by 4 bases and J by 4 bases, with 14 bases between. The CDR3 covers 14 residues. The CDR3 DNA reads TGTGCCAGCAGTGTCGATCCTACAGGGTACGAGCAGTACTTC. This translates into CASSVDPTGYEQYF.

This clonotype came up many times. This chain links TRBV4-3 with TRBJ1-6; no definite D call. The CDR3 is 16 residues long. V lost 0 bases to trimming and J lost 5 bases, with 11 bases between them. CDR1 and CDR2 (germline): LGHNA, YSLEER. The CDR3 reads CASSQDWHRDNSPLHF. DNA for the CDR3: TGCGCCAGCAGCCAAGACTGGCACAGAGATAATTCACCCCTCCACTTT.

This clonotype was detected only a few times. The rearrangement uses TRBV4-2 and TRBJ2-1; no reliable D call. This CDR3 has 15 amino acids. Deletions cut 4 bases from V and 6 bases from J, with 16 bases between. Germline lookup yields CDR1 LGHNA and CDR2 YNFKEQ. The CDR3 here is CASSPRPYAFNEQFF. The CDR3 coding sequence is TGTGCCAGCAGCCCGAGACCCTACGCTTTCAATGAGCAGTTCTTC.

This clonotype has only a few counts. The CDR3 DNA is TGTGCCATCAGACAGTCCTACGAGCAGTACTTC. It translates to CAIRQSYEQYF. The rearrangement joins TRBV10-3 to TRBJ2-7; D is uncertain. Germline V lookup: CDR1 ENHRY, CDR2 SYGVKD. The V and J ends lost 6 bases and 1 base respectively, with 4 bases between them. This CDR3 spans 11 amino acids.

CDR3 DNA: TGCGCCAGCAGCACTCGACCGACAAGTAATGAAAAACTGTTTTTT. This translates into CASSTRPTSNEKLFF. The rearrangement uses TRBV5-1 and TRBJ1-4, with no clear D. The CDR3 has 15 amino acids. Germline values: CDR1 SGHRS, CDR2 YFSETQ. Trimming shortened V by 4 bases and J by 4 bases, and 14 bases separated the two germline ends.

The sample holds a few counts of this clonotype. The genes are TRBV29-1 and TRBJ2-7; the match to TRBD2 covers 12 bases. The length of the CDR3 is 21 residues. V dropped 6 bases and J dropped 0; count of bases not matched to a gene: 24. Germline CDR1 SQVTM, CDR2 ANQGSEA. The CDR3 sequence: CSVPVASGRALSRLISYEQYF. CDR3 bases: TGCAGCGTCCCGGTCGCTAGCGGGAGGGCCTTGTCTCGTCTGATCTCCTACGAGCAGTACTTC.

This rearrangement joins TRBV6-5 to TRBJ1-2, with 8 nucleotides matching TRBD1. This CDR3 is 14 amino acids long. V gave up 0 bases and J gave up 4 bases; unmatched junction bases: 1. CDR1 and CDR2 from the germline V gene are MNHEY and SVGAGI. CDR3 sequence (DNA): TGTGCCAGCAGTTACTCGACAGGGGTCTATGGCTACACCTTC. It specifies CASSYSTGVYGYTF.

The J gene is TRBJ2-7, the V gene TRBV6-1, with TRBD1 matching 9 bases. Germline-derived CDR1 and CDR2 are MNHNS and SASEGT. This CDR3 has 14 amino acids. Losses at the gene ends were 6 bases for V and 5 bases for J; bases not matched to a gene: 8. The CDR3 region has the DNA TGTGCCAGCAGCCAGGGACAGGGAGGACACGAGCAGTACTTC. It translates to CASSQGQGGHEQYF.

This chain links TRBV6-2 or TRBV6-3 with TRBJ1-1, with D perhaps TRBD1 (5 bases). Trimming shortened V by 4 bases and J by 2 bases, and 14 bases separated the two germline ends. The CDR3 is made up of 15 amino acids. Germline V gene data show CDR1 as MNHEY and CDR2 as SVGEGT. CDR3 protein: CASSWGSLSNTEAFF. The CDR3 bases are TGTGCCAGCAGTTGGGGGTCCCTAAGCAACACTGAAGCTTTCTTT.

The chain is built from TRBV29-1 and TRBJ2-1; maybe TRBD2 (5 bases). The CDR3 consists of 12 residues. The V and J ends lost 3 bases and 8 bases respectively, with 11 bases between them. Germline CDR1 is SQVTM and CDR2 is ANQGSEA. CDR3 protein: CSVDNLAYEQFF. CDR3 DNA: TGCAGCGTTGATAACCTAGCCTATGAGCAGTTCTTC.

This clonotype was seen more than once but under ten times. V and J are TRBV7-6 and TRBJ2-1; D gene ambiguous. Between the trimmed V and J ends, which lost 1 base and 5 bases, there was a span of 6 bases. From germline, CDR1 is SGHVS and CDR2 FNYEAQ. The CDR3 sequence is 13 residues long. CDR3 in DNA: TGTGCCAGCAGCTTAGAGCCGGACAATGAGCAGTTCTTC. Its translation: CASSLEPDNEQFF.

Only a few counts were recorded for this clonotype. V and J are TRBV5-1 and TRBJ2-5, with D perhaps TRBD1 (6 bases). The CDR3 loop spans 15 amino acids. Trimming removed 0 bases at V and 1 base at J, with 10 bases between. Germline values: CDR1 SGHRS, CDR2 YFSETQ. The CDR3, as DNA: TGCGCCAGCAGCTTGGAGGGGACACCCCAAGAGACCCAGTACTTC. The encoded protein is CASSLEGTPQETQYF.

This clonotype was detected only a few times. The chain joins TRBV28 to TRBJ2-7, with 7 positions matching TRBD1. The V and J ends lost 6 bases and 4 bases, in that order; junction bases with no gene match: 3. Germline CDR1 and CDR2: MDHEN and SYDVKM. There are 12 residues in the CDR3. The CDR3 nucleotides are TGTGCCAGCAGACGGGACAGATACGAGCAGTACTTC. It is translated as CASRRDRYEQYF.

The chain is built from TRBV27 and TRBJ2-3, with TRBD1 matching 7 bases. The CDR3 has 12 residues. V gave up 5 bases and J gave up 14 bases; unmatched junction bases: 10. Germline CDR1 reads MNHEY; CDR2 reads SMNVEV (reference sequence). The CDR3: CASSQDRVRWYF. In DNA form, the CDR3 reads TGTGCCAGCAGTCAAGACAGGGTCCGGTGGTATTTT.

The chain combines TRBV12-3 or TRBV12-4 with TRBJ1-5; 8 bases align to TRBD1. V lost 5 bases and J lost 6; bases outside the gene matches: 6. The CDR3 is 14 amino acids. This CDR3 is CASSPTGDSQPQHF. DNA of the CDR3: TGTGCCAGCAGTCCGACAGGGGACAGTCAGCCCCAGCATTTT.

The chain joins TRBV11-3 to TRBJ2-3; the D gene is possibly TRBD1 (5 bases). CDR3 length: 14 amino acids. V was cut by 1 base and J by 4 bases, with 9 bases left in between. Looked up from germline, CDR1 is SGHNT and CDR2 is YENEEA. CDR3 coding DNA: TGTGCCAGCAGCTTAGGCCTAGGGGCAGATACGCAGTATTTT. Residues: CASSLGLGADTQYF.